This entry lists 24 T cell receptor beta chains sequenced from one sample in a study of T cell changes during pregnancy in multiple sclerosis. Clones were read by immunoSEQ multiplex PCR, and TCRdb kept only the in-frame ones, dropping some. This table has 38,000 or so clones, around 90% appearing once. The specimen comprised CD8+ T cells from peripheral blood mononuclear cells, sampled before pregnancy. The receptors derive from a female donor with multiple sclerosis, enrolled in a pregnancy study.

The genes are TRBV28 and TRBJ1-5, with 7 bases that match TRBD1. Germline lookup yields CDR1 MDHEN and CDR2 SYDVKM. This CDR3 comprises 15 residues. J gave up 7 bases and V 2 bases, and 8 bases lay outside the gene matches. The DNA for the CDR3 is TGTGCCAGCAGTTTAACTAGACAGGGTAGGCAGCCCCAGCATTTT. Amino acid sequence: CASSLTRQGRQPQHF.

Turning to this clone: Distinct nucleotide sequences in the sample also encode this CDR3. V usage is TRBV4-3 and J usage is TRBJ2-7; D gene unclear. Germline values: CDR1 LGHNA, CDR2 YSLEER. The CDR3 is made up of 13 amino acids. V dropped 0 bases and J dropped 4 bases, with 7 bases sitting between them. The CDR3 DNA reads as TGCGCCAGCAGCCAAGACAGAGGATACGAGCAGTACTTC. Translated, it gives CASSQDRGYEQYF.

The chain carries TRBV6-4 and TRBJ2-3; 10 bases fit TRBD2. The germline V gene has CDR1 MRHNA and CDR2 SNTAGT. Unmatched junction bases numbered 6, after V lost 8 bases and J lost 1 base. CDR3 length: 15 residues. The CDR3 spells CASSRTSGGTDTQYF. DNA of the CDR3: TGTGCCAGCTCCCGGACTAGCGGAGGCACAGATACGCAGTATTTT.

The chain links TRBV5-6 to TRBJ2-7; D might be TRBD2 (7 bases). CDR3 length: 15 amino acids. With 0 bases removed from V and 6 bases from J, the gap between germline ends came to 16 bases. The germline gives CDR1 SGHDT, CDR2 YYEEEE. Here the CDR3 reads CASSLGGGPLVEQYF. The CDR3 DNA sequence: TGTGCCAGCAGCTTGGGGGGGGGCCCCTTGGTCGAGCAGTACTTC.

This rearrangement joins TRBV6-1 to TRBJ2-7; tentatively, D is TRBD2 (5 bases). Deletions cut 1 base from V and 4 bases from J, with 14 bases between. Germline V gene sequence: CDR1 MNHNS, CDR2 SASEGT. The CDR3 consists of 15 residues. CDR3 protein: CASSEVPDGVYEQYF. CDR3 DNA sequence: TGTGCCAGCAGTGAAGTCCCCGACGGGGTTTACGAGCAGTACTTC.

The CDR3 reads CASSEGGGRVSPLHF. Here the CDR3 DNA reads TGTGCCAGCAGCGAGGGAGGGGGGCGCGTTTCACCCCTCCACTTT. The V and J genes are TRBV9 and TRBJ1-6; TRBD1 might be the D (6 bases). The CDR3 spans 15 residues. V was trimmed by 3 bases and J by 9 bases, leaving 16 bases between them. Germline CDR1 SGDLS, CDR2 YYNGEE.

This clone has only one observation. The chain couples TRBV19 to TRBJ2-3; the D gene is possibly TRBD1 (5 bases). This CDR3 region has 15 residues. The V gene's germline CDR1 is LNHDA and CDR2 SQIVND (reference sequence). V shed 1 base and J shed 0 bases, with 8 bases lying between them. In DNA form, the CDR3 reads TGTGCCAGTAGTATAGGGGGCGTAAGCACAGATACGCAGTATTTT. This gives the protein CASSIGGVSTDTQYF. Complete variable domain (other parts from reference TRBV19 and TRBJ2-3): DGGITQSPKYLFRKEGQNVTLSCEQNLNHDAMYWYRQDPGQGLRLIYYSQIVNDFQKGDIAEGYSVSREKKESFPLTVTSAQKNPTAFYLCASSIGGVSTDTQYFGPGTRLTVL.

V gene TRBV5-4 combines with J gene TRBJ2-7; D may be TRBD1 (7 bases). CDR1 and CDR2 (germline): SGHNT, YYREEE (reference sequence). The length of the CDR3 is 18 residues. Trimming removed 4 bases from V and 5 bases from J, with 28 bases in between. The CDR3 DNA follows: TGTGCCAGCAGCCCCGGTTTTTCAGGGGGGCGCACGGTTGACGAGCAGTACTTC. As protein: CASSPGFSGGRTVDEQYF.

The rearrangement uses TRBV5-6 and TRBJ2-3; the match to TRBD2 covers 10 bases. V lost 2 bases, J lost 1 base, and 1 base stayed unmatched. Germline CDR1 and CDR2: SGHDT and YYEEEE. The CDR3 is 15 amino acids. The CDR3 DNA follows: TGTGCCAGCAGCTTCGGGACTAGCGGCACAGATACGCAGTATTTT. It codes for CASSFGTSGTDTQYF. Looking up the rest from reference TRBV5-6 and TRBJ2-3 gives the full variable domain: DAGVTQSPTHLIKTRGQQVTLRCSPKSGHDTVSWYQQALGQGPQFIFQYYEEEERQRGNFPDRFSGHQFPNYSSELNVNALLLGDSALYLCASSFGTSGTDTQYFGPGTRLTVL.

The chain combines TRBV6-5 with TRBJ2-7, with D perhaps TRBD1 (5 bases). The CDR3 runs 14 residues. V dropped 0 bases and J dropped 5 bases, with 11 bases sitting between them. Germline V gives CDR1 MNHEY, CDR2 SVGAGI. CDR3 sequence: CASSYSSQGHEQYF. As DNA, the CDR3 is TGTGCCAGCAGTTACTCGAGTCAGGGCCACGAGCAGTACTTC.

The rearrangement links TRBV15 to TRBJ1-2, with D perhaps matching TRBD1 (5 bases). CDR3 size: 15 residues. The V gene lost 0 bases and the J gene lost 3 bases, with 11 bases spanning the gap. CDR1 and CDR2 from the germline V gene are LNHNV and YYDKDF (reference sequence). CDR3 coding DNA: TGTGCCACCAGCAGAGAGACAGACGCCTACTATGGCTACACCTTC. This sequence encodes CATSRETDAYYGYTF.

The chain uses TRBV29-1 and TRBJ2-7; TRBD2 might be the D (6 bases). Germline V CDR1 and CDR2: SQVTM, ANQGSEA. The ends were cut back, 5 bases at V and 5 bases at J, with 10 bases in the middle. The CDR3 is 11 residues long. CDR3 amino acids: CSVSGSNEQYF. The DNA of the CDR3 is TGCAGCGTTTCCGGGAGCAACGAGCAGTACTTC.

The rearrangement uses TRBV5-8 and TRBJ1-4, with TRBD1 matching over 7 bases. This CDR3 spans 13 amino acids. The J segment lost 7 bases and the V segment lost 6 bases, leaving 6 bases of the junction unmatched. The germline CDR1 and CDR2 sequences are SGHTS and YDEGEE. CDR3 bases: TGTGCCAGCACCCGGTGGGACAGTGAAAAACTGTTTTTT. Its protein product is CASTRWDSEKLFF.

This clone appeared once. This chain joins TRBV11-3 and TRBJ2-7; maybe TRBD1 (6 bases). The CDR3 sequence is 13 residues long. Trimming left V 5 bases short and J 7 bases short, with 15 bases between. CDR1 SGHNT and CDR2 YENEEA come from the germline V gene. This CDR3 is CASSRERTAEQYF. The CDR3 DNA is TGTGCCAGCAGCCGAGAAAGGACAGCGGAGCAGTACTTC.

Judged by abundance, this clone is medium-sized. The chain joins TRBV28 to TRBJ1-1; D remains ambiguous. Trimming took 6 bases from V and 1 from J, leaving 6 bases between them. The CDR3 extends over 12 amino acids. Germline CDR1 and CDR2: MDHEN and SYDVKM. The CDR3 loop is CASRPRNTEAFF. As DNA, the CDR3 is TGTGCCAGCAGGCCCAGGAACACTGAAGCTTTCTTT.

The chain has TRBV28 and TRBJ2-7, with 10 bases aligning to TRBD2. V dropped 5 bases and J dropped 4; count of bases not matched to a gene: 5. The CDR3 consists of 14 residues. The germline V gene encodes CDR1 MDHEN and CDR2 SYDVKM. The CDR3, as DNA: TGTGCCAGCAGTCCGCTAGCGGGAGCATACGAGCAGTACTTC. Protein product: CASSPLAGAYEQYF.

The CDR3 DNA follows: TGTGCCAGCAGCCATGCACAGGGTACCCACGAGCAGTACTTC. As protein: CASSHAQGTHEQYF. The V call is TRBV14, the J call TRBJ2-7; D might be TRBD1 (6 bases). Germline CDR1 and CDR2: SGHDN and FVKESK. V lost 3 bases and J 5 bases, leaving 14 bases between the germline ends. The CDR3 runs to 14 residues.

There are a few counts of this clone. This chain links TRBV19 with TRBJ1-5; tentatively, D is TRBD1 (6 bases). There are 16 residues in the CDR3. Germline values: CDR1 LNHDA, CDR2 SQIVND (reference sequence). Trimming shortened V by 7 bases and J by 1 base, and 17 bases separated the two germline ends. The CDR3: CASNWGGPWSNQPQHF. The CDR3, as DNA: TGTGCCAGTAACTGGGGGGGGCCGTGGAGCAATCAGCCCCAGCATTTT. Together with reference TRBV19 and TRBJ1-5, the CDR3 gives the full variable domain: DGGITQSPKYLFRKEGQNVTLSCEQNLNHDAMYWYRQDPGQGLRLIYYSQIVNDFQKGDIAEGYSVSREKKESFPLTVTSAQKNPTAFYLCASNWGGPWSNQPQHFGDGTRLSIL.

This rearrangement joins TRBV4-1 to TRBJ2-3; 9 bases match TRBD2. With V trimmed by 7 bases and J by 2 bases, 10 bases remained unmatched. The V gene's germline CDR1 is MGHRA and CDR2 YSYEKL. The CDR3 totals 16 residues. The CDR3: CASTLAGAGTTDTQYF. The CDR3, as DNA: TGCGCCAGCACTTTAGCGGGGGCGGGGACCACAGATACGCAGTATTTT.

The J gene is TRBJ2-6, the V gene TRBV4-1, with 9 positions matching TRBD1. Germline V gene sequence: CDR1 MGHRA, CDR2 YSYEKL. The CDR3 contains 15 residues. V lost 3 bases, J lost 11 bases, and 8 bases stayed unmatched. The CDR3 loop reads CASSQRDRVGDVLTF. The CDR3 DNA sequence: TGCGCCAGCAGCCAGCGGGACAGGGTGGGGGACGTCCTGACTTTC.

This chain uses TRBV28 with TRBJ1-4, with D unclear. V was shortened by 5 bases and J by 8 bases, with 18 bases between the two germline ends. Looked up from germline, CDR1 is MDHEN and CDR2 is SYDVKM. This CDR3 has 15 amino acids. The CDR3 DNA is TGTGCCAGCAGTCAAATCCGGGAAATGGGGGAAAAACTGTTTTTT. This sequence encodes CASSQIREMGEKLFF.

The V gene is TRBV19, the J gene TRBJ2-1; 9 nucleotides agree with TRBD2. The germline V gene has CDR1 LNHDA and CDR2 SQIVND (reference sequence). V lost 7 bases to trimming and J lost 5 bases; unmatched junction nucleotides: 9. The CDR3 has 15 amino acids. CDR3 region: CASTWAGGLDNEQFF. CDR3 DNA: TGTGCCAGTACGTGGGCGGGAGGGCTTGACAATGAGCAGTTCTTC. Based on the CDR3 plus reference TRBV19 and TRBJ2-1, the full variable domain is DGGITQSPKYLFRKEGQNVTLSCEQNLNHDAMYWYRQDPGQGLRLIYYSQIVNDFQKGDIAEGYSVSREKKESFPLTVTSAQKNPTAFYLCASTWAGGLDNEQFFGPGTRLTVL.

The CDR3 DNA sequence: TGTGCCAGCAGCTCCCGGGGGGGCGTCACCGGGGAGCTGTTTTTT. This codes for CASSSRGGVTGELFF. The genes are TRBV7-9 and TRBJ2-2; TRBD2 aligns across 8 bases. The CDR3 runs to 15 residues. Germline V gene sequence: CDR1 SEHNR, CDR2 FQNEAQ (reference sequence). Losses at the gene ends were 4 bases for V and 4 bases for J; bases not matched to a gene: 5.

The rearrangement links TRBV5-1 to TRBJ2-3, with D tentatively TRBD2 (5 bases). V lost 5 bases and J 0 bases, leaving 16 bases between the germline ends. This CDR3 has 16 amino acids. Germline-derived CDR1 and CDR2 are SGHRS and YFSETQ. For the CDR3, the DNA is TGCGCCAGCAGACCAGGTGGGAGTTCTAGCACAGATACGCAGTATTTT. It yields the protein CASRPGGSSSTDTQYF.